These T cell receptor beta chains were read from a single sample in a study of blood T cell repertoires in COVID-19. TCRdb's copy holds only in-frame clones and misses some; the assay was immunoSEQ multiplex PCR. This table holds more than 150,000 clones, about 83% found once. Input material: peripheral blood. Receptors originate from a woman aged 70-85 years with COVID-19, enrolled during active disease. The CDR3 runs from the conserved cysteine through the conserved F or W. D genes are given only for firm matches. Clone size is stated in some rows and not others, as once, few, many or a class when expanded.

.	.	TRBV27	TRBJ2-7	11	CASSLAGEQYF	TGTGCCAGCAGTTTAGCAGGAGAGCAGTACTTC
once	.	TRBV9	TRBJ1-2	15	CASSVGWSAGNGYTF	TGTGCCAGCAGCGTAGGGTGGTCGGCAGGTAATGGCTACACCTTC
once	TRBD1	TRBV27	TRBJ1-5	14	CASSVGQLNQPQHF	TGTGCCAGCAGTGTGGGACAGCTCAATCAGCCCCAGCATTTT
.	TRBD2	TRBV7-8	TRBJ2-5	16	CASSLASSGGQETQYF	TGTGCCAGCAGCTTAGCTTCTAGCGGGGGACAAGAGACCCAGTACTTC
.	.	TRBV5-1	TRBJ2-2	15	CASEQGWGSTGELFF	TGCGCCAGCGAACAGGGTTGGGGCAGTACCGGGGAGCTGTTTTTT
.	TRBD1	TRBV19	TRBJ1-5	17	CASSPRTGGRKGQPQHF	TGTGCCAGTAGTCCGCGGACAGGGGGCCGCAAAGGTCAGCCCCAGCATTTT
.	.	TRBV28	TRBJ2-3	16	CASRLAGAPGTDTQYF	TGTGCCAGCAGACTCGCGGGCGCCCCCGGCACAGATACGCAGTATTTT
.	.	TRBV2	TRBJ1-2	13	CASRLGQSGGYTF	TGTGCCAGCAGGTTGGGACAATCGGGCGGCTACACCTTC
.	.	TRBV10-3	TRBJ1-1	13	CAQRASEGTEAFF	TGTGCCCAGCGCGCCTCGGAGGGCACTGAAGCTTTCTTT
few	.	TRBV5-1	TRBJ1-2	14	CASSLGRNSYGYTF	TGCGCCAGCAGCTTGGGCAGGAACTCCTATGGCTACACCTTC
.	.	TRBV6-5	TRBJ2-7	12	CASSRFGGEQYF	TGTGCCAGCAGTCGCTTTGGAGGCGAGCAGTACTTC
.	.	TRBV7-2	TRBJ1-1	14	CASSLLGSGSEAFF	TGTGCCAGCAGCTTATTAGGAAGCGGGTCTGAAGCTTTCTTT
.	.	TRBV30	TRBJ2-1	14	CAWTGGSSYNEQFF	TGTGCCTGGACCGGTGGGAGCTCCTACAATGAGCAGTTCTTC
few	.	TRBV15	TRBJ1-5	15	CATSRDLGSAQPQHF	TGTGCCACCAGCAGAGATCTCGGGTCGGCCCAGCCCCAGCATTTT
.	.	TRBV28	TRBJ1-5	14	CASSSPGRGAPQHF	TGTGCCAGCAGTTCCCCAGGGCGAGGAGCTCCCCAGCATTTT
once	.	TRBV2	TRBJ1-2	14	CASSATAGPYGYTF	TGTGCCAGCAGTGCGACCGCAGGGCCCTATGGCTACACCTTC
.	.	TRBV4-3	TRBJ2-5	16	CASSTRWRDRAAAQYF	TGCGCCAGCAGCACTCGCTGGCGGGACCGAGCTGCGGCCCAGTACTTC
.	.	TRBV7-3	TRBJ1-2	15	CASSPTGGQGYGYTF	TGTGCCAGCAGCCCGACCGGGGGGCAGGGCTATGGCTACACCTTC
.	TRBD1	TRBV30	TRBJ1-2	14	CAWSVITGDYGYTF	TGTGCCTGGAGTGTAATCACAGGGGACTATGGCTACACCTTC
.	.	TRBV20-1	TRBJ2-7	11	CSARAEYEQYF	TGCAGTGCTAGGGCGGAATACGAGCAGTACTTC
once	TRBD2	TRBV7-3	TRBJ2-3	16	CASSLAPSGSVDTQYF	TGTGCCAGCAGCCTCGCCCCTAGCGGGAGCGTAGATACGCAGTATTTT
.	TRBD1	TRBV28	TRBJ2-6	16	CATPGTGLSGANVLTF	TGTGCCACCCCCGGGACAGGACTTTCTGGGGCCAACGTCCTGACTTTC
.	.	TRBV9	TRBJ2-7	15	CASSVWDSPTYEQYF	TGTGCCAGCAGCGTGTGGGACTCCCCCACCTACGAGCAGTACTTC
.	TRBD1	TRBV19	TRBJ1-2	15	CASSWDSTTNYGYTF	TGTGCCAGTAGTTGGGACAGCACGACTAACTATGGCTACACCTTC